This TCR beta chain was captured in a study of OX40 agonist ivuxolimab in advanced cancers. In the study overall: Ivuxolimab was a fully human IgG2 agonistic monoclonal antibody targeting the costimulatory receptor OX40 (CD134). Intravenous ivuxolimab was administered to patients every 2 weeks at six dose levels: 0.01, 0.1, 0.3, 1.5, 3 and 10 mg/kg. Of the roughly 52 dose-escalation patients, hepatocellular carcinoma was present in roughly 19, melanoma in roughly 15, renal cell carcinoma in 9 and head and neck cancer in 9. A male proportion of roughly 80% and a mean age of approximately 58 years, ranging from 23 to 79, were recorded for the dose-escalation cohort. Prior anti-PD-1, anti-PD-L1 or anti-CTLA-4 therapy was permitted, and approximately 39% of dose-escalation patients had received checkpoint inhibitors. Partial responses were achieved by three dose-escalation patients, of whom one had hepatocellular carcinoma and two had cutaneous melanoma. Peripheral TCRbeta sequencing aimed to test whether ivuxolimab altered TCR sequence diversity and caused clonal T-cell expansion. The monotherapy dose-escalation portion (N ≈ 50 patients) of the phase I ivuxolimab trial is reported in the paper. The research as a whole found: After ivuxolimab, CD8+ T cells had more expanded clones than CD4+ T cells on average. The antigen specificity of the peripheral T cells that underwent clonal expansion was not determined. At doses of 0.1 to 3.0 mg/kg, clonal expansion of both CD4+ and CD8+ T cells in blood was seen between baseline and week 6. In the 0.1-3.0 mg/kg groups, partial responders had among the lowest normalized peripheral clonal expansion, particularly in CD8+ T cells. Low levels of normalized T-cell clonal expansion were also seen in some nonresponding patients.

Of note for this clone: This receptor's antigen is unknown. Within one base of it there is no much larger clone, and no base qualities were kept.

CDR1 and CDR2 were assigned from the germline V gene as MNHEY and SVGAGI. From the cysteine through the phenylalanine, the CDR3 covers 14 amino acids. Only the CDR3 portion is preserved as DNA: 42 bases, with reading frame beginning at the first base. Here V drops 6 bases and J drops 10 bases, and the junction holds 10 bases not matched to any gene. The trial excluded patients who had a history of autoimmune disease or were on systemic immunosuppression. In every dose cohort, peripheral blood was drawn for TCR sequencing at baseline, cycle 4 day 1, and cycle 7 day 1. Samples were obtained from an open-label, multicenter, first-in-human phase I dose-escalation trial of ivuxolimab. Adults with locally advanced or metastatic melanoma, renal cell carcinoma, hepatocellular carcinoma or head and neck squamous cell carcinoma were enrolled in the trial. Before TCR sequencing, CD4+ T cells and CD8+ T cells from peripheral blood were sorted into separate populations.

Genomic DNA was isolated from the sorted cells so that the TCRbeta CDR3 region could be sequenced. The immunoSEQ Assay was used for sequencing of TCRbeta CDR3 regions. TCRdb obtained this table from immuneACCESS and retained in-frame rearrangements with V and J assigned. These tables miss some clones; where compared with another copy, unresolved V genes account for less than half of the shortfall, and the remainder is unexplained. For this sample there are more than 11,000 clones; 80% appear just once. Clones ranked in the top ten supply 15% to 20% of the sample. The sequenced sample was CD4+ or CD8+ T cells sorted from blood, obtained in a trial of the OX40 agonist ivuxolimab. The chain was built from TRBV6-5 and TRBJ2-1; TRBD2 fits 9 bases in the junction. The TCR comes from an adult with an advanced solid tumor such as melanoma, head and neck, liver or kidney cancer. The nucleotide sequence is given as TGTGCCAGCAGAGGACTAGCGCGATACTTAGAGCAGTTCTTC. It is translated as CASRGLARYLEQFF.